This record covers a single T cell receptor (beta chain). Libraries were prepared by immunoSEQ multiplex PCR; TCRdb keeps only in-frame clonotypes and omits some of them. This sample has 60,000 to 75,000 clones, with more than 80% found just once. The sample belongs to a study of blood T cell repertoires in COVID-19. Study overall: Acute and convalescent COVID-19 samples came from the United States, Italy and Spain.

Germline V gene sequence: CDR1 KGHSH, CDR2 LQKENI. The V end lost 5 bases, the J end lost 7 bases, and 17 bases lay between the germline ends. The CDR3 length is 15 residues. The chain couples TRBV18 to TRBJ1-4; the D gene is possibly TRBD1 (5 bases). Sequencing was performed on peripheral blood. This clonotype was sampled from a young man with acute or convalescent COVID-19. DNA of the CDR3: TGTGCCAGCTCATCGGGCCAGGGAACGGGTGAAAAACTGTTTTTT. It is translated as CASSSGQGTGEKLFF.